Presented here are 30 T cell receptor beta chains from one specimen sequenced in a study of HIV-infected patients and healthy controls. Alpha and beta constant-region primers primed reverse transcription of around 500 ng RNA. Using multiplexing indices, alpha and beta chain libraries were generated apart by chain-specific third strand synthesis. TCRdb re-called the 5' RACE reads through MiXCR, storing one row per CDR3 protein. The sample lists 10,000 or so distinct CDR3 sequences, around 8% occurring once. All unsorted peripheral T cells were captured because whole blood was used without fractionation. The sequenced sample consisted of blood. Source of these receptors: an adult in good health.

This clonotype was found many times. This chain connects TRBV25-1 to TRBJ2-1; D unclear. V dropped 1 base and J dropped 6 bases, with 10 bases sitting between them. Germline V gives CDR1 MGHDK, CDR2 SYGVNS. This CDR3 region has 14 residues. For the CDR3, the DNA is TGTGCCAGCAGTGAATTGGTACCGCTCAATGAGCAGTTCTTC. Amino acid sequence: CASSELVPLNEQFF.

V usage is TRBV20-1 and J usage is TRBJ2-4; 8 bases map to TRBD2. The trim removed 3 bases at V and 2 bases at J, leaving 6 bases unmatched. CDR3 length equals 15 residues. Germline V gene lookup returns CDR1 DFQATT and CDR2 SNEGSKA (reference sequence). CDR3: CSASGREGTKNIQYF. The CDR3 DNA is TGCAGTGCTAGCGGGAGGGAGGGAACCAAAAACATTCAGTACTTC.

This clonotype was seen many times. The rearrangement uses TRBV24-1 and TRBJ2-3; the D gene is possibly TRBD2 (5 bases). V shed 2 bases and J shed 2 bases, with 19 bases lying between them. The germline V gene has CDR1 KGHDR and CDR2 SFDVKD. This CDR3 has 18 residues. The CDR3 protein is CATSDSLRPSGDTDTQYF. DNA for the CDR3: TGTGCCACCAGTGATTCTTTGCGACCCAGCGGAGACACAGATACGCAGTATTTT.

This clonotype is categorized as medium-sized. The chain combines TRBV5-6 with TRBJ2-6; D not resolved. Germline V CDR1 and CDR2: SGHDT, YYEEEE. V lost 1 base and J 0 bases, leaving 5 bases between the germline ends. The CDR3 covers 15 residues. CDR3: CASSLYSSGANVLTF. The CDR3 DNA follows: TGTGCCAGCAGCTTGTACAGCTCTGGGGCCAACGTCCTGACTTTC.

The chain joins TRBV29-1 to TRBJ2-4; the D call may be TRBD1 or TRBD2 (5 bases each). Germline V gene lookup returns CDR1 SQVTM and CDR2 ANQGSEA. With 8 bases removed from V and 10 bases from J, the gap between germline ends came to 15 bases. CDR3 length equals 11 residues. This CDR3 reads CSTPLGGIQYF. DNA for the CDR3: TGCAGCACTCCCCTTGGGGGAATTCAGTACTTC.

Sample share makes this clonotype medium-sized. The chain uses TRBV4-1 and TRBJ2-1; 7 positions agree with TRBD1. Germline V gene lookup returns CDR1 MGHRA and CDR2 YSYEKL. V lost 3 bases and J lost 8; bases outside the gene matches: 13. This CDR3 has 16 residues. CDR3 DNA sequence: TGCGCCAGCAGCCAGCTGTCGCGACAGGGAGTGGATGAGCAGTTCTTC. Translation gives CASSQLSRQGVDEQFF.

On this clonotype: It may be a read error: a sequence one base away is much more abundant. The chain employs TRBV20-1 and TRBJ2-7; D is unclear. The CDR3 has 10 amino acids. V shed 8 bases and J shed 6 bases, with 11 bases lying between them. Germline CDR1 reads DFQATT; CDR2 reads SNEGSKA (reference sequence). CDR3 region: CSTHLLEQYF. The DNA for the CDR3 is TGCAGTACCCACCTCCTCGAGCAGTACTTC.

This clonotype is labeled as medium-sized. The chain recombines TRBV20-1 with TRBJ2-5; 8 bases match TRBD2. V was clipped by 3 bases and J by 5 bases; unmatched bases: 11. The CDR3 runs to 15 residues. The germline V gene has CDR1 DFQATT and CDR2 SNEGSKA (reference sequence). The CDR3 here is CSARALSGRGETQYF. CDR3 coding DNA: TGCAGTGCTAGGGCCCTAAGCGGGAGAGGGGAGACCCAGTACTTC.

This sequence joins TRBV28 and TRBJ2-1; 9 bases agree with TRBD2. V lost 5 bases and J lost 6; bases outside the gene matches: 11. The CDR3 consists of 16 residues. Germline assignment: CDR1 MDHEN and CDR2 SYDVKM. For the CDR3, the DNA is TGTGCCAGCAGTATTCTTGCCGGGACTAGCATCAATGAGCAGTTCTTC. It specifies CASSILAGTSINEQFF.

By its share, this clonotype is medium-sized. This chain connects TRBV6-5 to TRBJ1-5; TRBD1 is a possible D gene (5 bases). The CDR3 contains 14 residues. The V gene's germline CDR1 is MNHEY and CDR2 SVGAGI. V lost 8 bases, J lost 7 bases, and 18 bases lay in between. CDR3 coding DNA: TGTGCCAGCCCTTCGAAAGCGGGGGTCCAGCCCCAGCATTTT. It is translated as CASPSKAGVQPQHF.

This clonotype is labeled medium-sized. V and J are TRBV10-3 and TRBJ1-1; 7 bases match TRBD1. The V and J ends lost 3 bases and 6 bases, in that order; junction bases with no gene match: 7. Germline V CDR1 and CDR2: ENHRY, SYGVKD. The CDR3 is 14 residues long. The CDR3 DNA follows: TGTGCCATCAGTGACCTAGGGGGCCACGCTGAAGCTTTCTTT. This translates into CAISDLGGHAEAFF.

This clonotype was recorded at least ten times. The V and J genes are TRBV5-1 and TRBJ2-1; D call uncertain. Per germline, CDR1 SGHRS and CDR2 YFSETQ. This CDR3 contains 16 residues. V lost 0 bases and J lost 0, with 10 bases in between. This chain's CDR3 is CASSLGLHSSYNEQFF. The CDR3 DNA reads as TGCGCCAGCAGCTTGGGACTCCACAGCTCCTACAATGAGCAGTTCTTC.

This clonotype was detected a few times. J is TRBJ2-3 and V is TRBV2, with a possible D match to TRBD1 (6 bases). Germline V gene data show CDR1 as SNHLY and CDR2 as FYNNEI. V was clipped by 6 bases and J by 2 bases, with 12 bases between them. The CDR3 length is 14 residues. The CDR3 sequence: CASRETGHTDTQYF. CDR3 sequence (DNA): TGTGCCAGCAGGGAGACGGGACACACAGATACGCAGTATTTT.

This clonotype was seen repeatedly, ten times or more. The chain recombines TRBV5-4 with TRBJ2-3; D uncertain. CDR3 length equals 14 residues. V was cut by 0 bases and J by 0 bases, with 5 bases left in between. Germline lookup yields CDR1 SGHNT and CDR2 YYREEE (reference sequence). The CDR3 here is CASSLGGSTDTQYF. CDR3 coding DNA: TGTGCCAGCAGCTTGGGAGGAAGCACAGATACGCAGTATTTT.

This clonotype was picked up many times. The rearrangement uses TRBV5-4 and TRBJ2-7; no reliable D call. Germline-derived CDR1 and CDR2 are SGHNT and YYREEE (reference sequence). This CDR3 is 12 amino acids long. V lost 0 bases and J lost 3, with 4 bases in between. CDR3 DNA sequence: TGTGCCAGCAGCTTGGCTAGCTACGAGCAGTACTTC. Its translation is CASSLASYEQYF.

This clonotype is medium-sized. The chain carries TRBV20-1 and TRBJ2-3; TRBD1 agrees at 11 bases. In germline, CDR1 is DFQATT, CDR2 SNEGSKA (reference sequence). Trimming removed 5 bases from V and 2 bases from J; junction bases left unmatched: 15. The CDR3 is 18 residues long. Written as DNA, the CDR3 is TGCAGTGCTCTGGGCAATAGACCGGGACAGGGGGTCACAGATACGCAGTATTTT. It codes for CSALGNRPGQGVTDTQYF.

This clonotype rates as medium-sized (0.01 to 0.1%). V is TRBV15 and J is TRBJ1-1; 9 bases map to TRBD1. V lost 0 bases and J lost 7; bases outside the gene matches: 15. The germline CDR1 and CDR2 sequences are LNHNV and YYDKDF (reference sequence). The CDR3 totals 18 residues. The CDR3 is CATSREWGWGQGLDEAFF. The DNA for the CDR3 is TGTGCCACCAGCAGAGAGTGGGGTTGGGGACAGGGTTTGGATGAAGCTTTCTTT.

This clonotype is categorized as medium-sized. The chain has TRBV29-1 and TRBJ2-6; the D call may be TRBD1 or TRBD2 (6 bases each). The CDR3 has 16 residues. Trimming stripped 4 bases from V and 2 bases from J, with 15 bases between. CDR1 and CDR2 (germline): SQVTM, ANQGSEA. The CDR3 loop reads CSVAVPRGAGANVLTF. CDR3 nucleotides: TGCAGCGTTGCCGTCCCAAGGGGGGCTGGGGCCAACGTCCTGACTTTC.

This clonotype was seen more than once but under ten times. This rearrangement joins TRBV28 to TRBJ2-5, with 7 bases aligning to TRBD1. The V gene's germline CDR1 is MDHEN and CDR2 SYDVKM. The CDR3 totals 13 residues. Unmatched junction bases numbered 6, after V lost 7 bases and J lost 4 bases. This chain's CDR3 is CASTQTGRETQYF. DNA for the CDR3: TGTGCCAGCACCCAGACAGGGAGAGAGACCCAGTACTTC.

The chain links TRBV27 to TRBJ2-1, with D hard to call. Germline V gives CDR1 MNHEY, CDR2 SMNVEV (reference sequence). The V end was cut by 5 bases, the J end by 2 bases, with 10 bases between. The CDR3 spans 14 residues. This CDR3 is CASSQGRAYNEQFF. The CDR3 bases are TGTGCCAGCAGTCAAGGAAGGGCCTACAATGAGCAGTTCTTC.

This clonotype is medium-sized by share. The chain is built from TRBV5-4 and TRBJ2-1; tentative D call: TRBD1 (7 bases). From germline, CDR1 is SGHNT and CDR2 YYREEE (reference sequence). The CDR3 is made up of 16 amino acids. The ends were cut back, 4 bases at V and 5 bases at J, with 19 bases in the middle. DNA of the CDR3: TGTGCCAGCAGCCCCGACCTGACAGGGAGGCACAATGAGCAGTTCTTC. This encodes CASSPDLTGRHNEQFF. The whole variable domain, remainder taken from reference TRBV5-4 and TRBJ2-1, is ETGVTQSPTHLIKTRGQQVTLRCSSQSGHNTVSWYQQALGQGPQFIFQYYREEENGRGNFPPRFSGLQFPNYSSELNVNALELDDSALYLCASSPDLTGRHNEQFFGPGTRLTVL.

By share, this clonotype ranks as medium-sized. The chain uses TRBV29-1 and TRBJ2-5; tentative D call: TRBD2 (6 bases). The CDR3 runs 12 residues. Germline V gene lookup returns CDR1 SQVTM and CDR2 ANQGSEA. Trimming left V 6 bases short and J 4 bases short, with 12 bases between. The CDR3, as DNA: TGCAGCGTGGGGACTGACCCAGAGACCCAGTACTTC. It specifies CSVGTDPETQYF. The full variable domain, completed using reference TRBV29-1 and TRBJ2-5, is SAVISQKPSRDICQRGTSLTIQCQVDSQVTMMFWYRQQPGQSLTLIATANQGSEATYESGFVIDKFPISRPNLTFSTLTVSNMSPEDSSIYLCSVGTDPETQYFGPGTRLLVL.

Within the sample, this clonotype is medium-sized. The chain couples TRBV7-2 to TRBJ2-3; no clear D. Germline V gives CDR1 SGHTA, CDR2 FQGNSA. This CDR3 has 17 residues. Trimming pared 1 base from V and 2 bases from J, leaving 16 bases between. The CDR3 DNA reads TGTGCCAGCAGCTTAGATTACACATCCTCGGCCACAGATACGCAGTATTTT. Amino acids: CASSLDYTSSATDTQYF.

This clonotype is categorized as medium-sized. This chain connects TRBV20-1 to TRBJ2-3, with D hard to call. Germline V CDR1 and CDR2: DFQATT, SNEGSKA (reference sequence). Trimming shortened V by 1 base and J by 3 bases, and 11 bases separated the two germline ends. The CDR3 contains 14 residues. The CDR3 is CSARGGVGTDTQYF. The CDR3, as DNA: TGCAGTGCTAGAGGAGGTGTAGGGACAGATACGCAGTATTTT.

This clonotype has more than one count but fewer than ten. V and J are TRBV5-4 and TRBJ2-3, with 8 bases aligning to TRBD2. In germline, CDR1 is SGHNT, CDR2 YYREEE (reference sequence). The J segment lost 2 bases and the V segment lost 4 bases, leaving 9 bases of the junction unmatched. The CDR3 spans 16 residues. This chain's CDR3 is CASSPLGGGYTDTQYF. CDR3 DNA sequence: TGTGCCAGCAGCCCCCTCGGGGGGGGTTACACAGATACGCAGTATTTT.

This clonotype ranks as medium-sized (0.01 to 0.1%). The chain employs TRBV3-1 and TRBJ2-7; D gene unclear. Germline V gene lookup returns CDR1 LGHDT and CDR2 YNNKEL (reference sequence). V lost 3 bases and J 3 bases, leaving 6 bases between the germline ends. The CDR3 extends over 12 amino acids. CDR3 protein: CASSQTRYEQYF. CDR3 nucleotides: TGTGCCAGCAGCCAGACGCGCTACGAGCAGTACTTC.

Many counts were recorded for this clonotype. The chain uses TRBV7-9 and TRBJ1-2, with D hard to call. The germline V and J ends were trimmed by 1 base and 9 bases, with 18 bases remaining between them. Germline V lookup: CDR1 SEHNR, CDR2 FQNEAQ (reference sequence). The CDR3 has 15 amino acids. In DNA, the CDR3 is TGTGCCAGCAGCTTAGGAGGCGATTGGGGTCCCCGCTACACCTTC. Translated, it gives CASSLGGDWGPRYTF.

This clonotype is medium-sized within its sample. V gene TRBV12-3 or TRBV12-4 combines with J gene TRBJ2-1, with 9 bases that match TRBD1. The length of the CDR3 is 15 residues. V shed 5 bases, J shed 4 bases, and the junction held 6 bases outside the gene matches. The CDR3 protein is CASSRDRGGYNEQFF. DNA for the CDR3: TGTGCCAGCAGTCGTGACAGGGGGGGGTACAATGAGCAGTTCTTC.

The table lists this clonotype with many counts. V usage is TRBV7-2 and J usage is TRBJ2-1; TRBD2 matches 14 bases. The CDR3 covers 17 residues. J lost 4 bases, V lost 3 bases, and 5 bases had no gene match. Germline assignment: CDR1 SGHTA and CDR2 FQGNSA. The CDR3 region is CASSFRLAGGRYNEQFF. The CDR3 DNA reads as TGTGCCAGCAGCTTTAGACTAGCGGGGGGGCGGTACAATGAGCAGTTCTTC.

This clonotype was counted ten times or more. The chain has TRBV7-4 and TRBJ2-7; 12 nucleotides agree with TRBD2. The V gene end was trimmed by 5 bases and the J gene end by 5 bases; junction bases not matched to a gene: 13. CDR1 and CDR2 (germline): SGHVT, SQSDAQ. This CDR3 contains 17 residues. For the CDR3, the DNA is TGTGCCAGCAGCCCCAGGACTAGCGGGATTCAGGCCCACGAGCAGTACTTC. Its protein is CASSPRTSGIQAHEQYF.